The rows below give T cell receptor beta chains drawn from one sample of a study of blood T cell repertoires in COVID-19. Profiled with immunoSEQ multiplex PCR; TCRdb holds only in-frame clones, not every one. Of around 300,000 clones listed, around 89% are singletons. The sequenced sample consisted of PBMCs or T cells enriched from blood (not recorded which). The source of these receptors is a woman aged 18-29 years with acute COVID-19. Each CDR3 is given with its conserved first and last residue. Fields, in order: D gene, V gene, clone size, J gene, CDR3 DNA, CDR3 protein. D genes are given only for firm matches. Rows may omit the clone size; those that give it use once, few, many or a size class.

TRBD1,TRBV12-5,NA,TRBJ2-1,TGTGCTAGTGGTTTAACAGGGGGCGGGGAGCAGTTCTTC,CASGLTGGGEQFF
TRBD2,TRBV28,NA,TRBJ2-7,TGTGCCAGCAGGGGGAGGGGCTCCTACGAGCAGTACTTC,CASRGRGSYEQYF
NA,TRBV28,NA,TRBJ2-1,TGTGCCAGCAGTTGGGCTAGCGATCGGGGGCAGTTCTTC,CASSWASDRGQFF
TRBD2,TRBV2,NA,TRBJ2-1,TGTGCCAGCAGCGCCCGGACTAGCGGGAGTGATGAGCAGTTCTTC,CASSARTSGSDEQFF
NA,TRBV15,NA,TRBJ2-7,TGTGCCACCAGCCTGACCACCAGGGCCTACGAGCAGTACTTC,CATSLTTRAYEQYF
TRBD1,TRBV27,NA,TRBJ1-1,TGTGCCAGCAGTACCCGGGACAGGGGTAATGAAGCTTTCTTT,CASSTRDRGNEAFF
TRBD2,TRBV24-1,NA,TRBJ2-1,TGTGCCACCAGTGATCGTAGACTAGCGGGAGGATACAATGAGCAGTTCTTC,CATSDRRLAGGYNEQFF
NA,TRBV24-1,NA,TRBJ1-2,TGTGCCACCAGTGAGCCGACAGTAAACTATGGCTACACCTTC,CATSEPTVNYGYTF
NA,TRBV19,NA,TRBJ2-1,TGTGCCAGTAGTATCGGGATAACGAGAAATGGGCAGTTCTTC,CASSIGITRNGQFF
TRBD1,TRBV28,NA,TRBJ1-2,TGTGCCAGCAGTTTGGGGACAGGGATCTATGGCTACACCTTC,CASSLGTGIYGYTF
NA,TRBV5-1,NA,TRBJ1-1,TGCGCCAGCAGCTTAGGGGACACGAACACTGAAGCTTTCTTT,CASSLGDTNTEAFF
NA,TRBV5-5,NA,TRBJ1-1,TGTGCCAGCAGCCTGGTCGTGGCGGCATACACTGAAGCTTTCTTT,CASSLVVAAYTEAFF
NA,TRBV29-1,NA,TRBJ2-7,TGCAGCGTTGAGGGGGGACCTTCCCCCTACGAGCAGTACTTC,CSVEGGPSPYEQYF
TRBD1,TRBV7-9,NA,TRBJ1-1,TGTGCCAGCAGCCCCAAGGACAGGTTGACCACTGAAGCTTTCTTT,CASSPKDRLTTEAFF
NA,TRBV7-9,NA,TRBJ2-7,TGTGCCAGCAGCCCGCCGGGGGTTACCTACGAGCAGTACTTC,CASSPPGVTYEQYF
NA,TRBV27,few,TRBJ2-5,TGTGCCAGCAGTCCTTATCCCCCCCCTCAGGGGACCCAGTACTTC,CASSPYPPPQGTQYF
NA,TRBV5-1,once,TRBJ2-7,TGCGCCAGCAGCTCCCAACAGGATTCCTACGAGCAGTACTTC,CASSSQQDSYEQYF
TRBD2,TRBV9,NA,TRBJ2-2,TGTGCCAGCAGTCCGACTAGCGGGAGATCTTCCGGGGAGCTGTTTTTT,CASSPTSGRSSGELFF
NA,TRBV14,NA,TRBJ2-5,TGTGCCAGCAGTGGAGGGGTGACCCAGTACTTC,CASSGGVTQYF
NA,TRBV24-1,NA,TRBJ1-4,TGTGCCACCAGTGATTTTAGTGAAAAACTGTTTTTT,CATSDFSEKLFF
TRBD2,TRBV5-6,NA,TRBJ2-7,TGTGCCAGCAGCTTGGGCGGGAGGGCCTCCTACGAGCAGTACTTC,CASSLGGRASYEQYF
NA,TRBV3-1/TRBV3-2,NA,TRBJ1-1,TGTGCCAGCAGCGCCGACCTCGTGTGGGGCACTGGGACTGAAGCTTTCTTT,CASSADLVWGTGTEAFF
NA,TRBV2,NA,TRBJ1-2,TGTGCCAGCAGTGGTTCACAGGGCCTTGGGGGCTACACCTTC,CASSGSQGLGGYTF
NA,TRBV5-1,NA,TRBJ1-1,TGCGCCAGCAGCCAACTAAACGGGGGGACTGAAGCTTTCTTT,CASSQLNGGTEAFF
NA,TRBV10-3,NA,TRBJ2-1,TGTGCCATCAGTGAGCCGAGACTGGCCTACAATGAGCAGTTCTTC,CAISEPRLAYNEQFF